The clone carrying this T cell receptor (beta chain) was seen many times. Its antigen is still unknown. The sample originates from a study of regulatory T cells in long-lasting Graves disease. At the level of the study: Disease was considered persistent Graves' disease after over 5 years of antithyroid drugs (with positive TSH receptor antibodies).

Study results and caveats: Persistent disease was associated with favored TRBV28 usage and with favored use of TRBJ1-2 and TRBJ2-5.

Stated time point: persistent/refractory GD, antithyroid drugs over 5 years with positive TRAb. RNA extracted from PBMCs served as the sequencing template. V lost 3 bases and J lost 1, with 10 bases in between. The CDR3 totals 15 residues. In building TCR beta libraries, iRepertoire HTBI primers were used together with Arm-PCR of CDR3 regions. In TCRdb, the multiplex PCR reads were re-called with MiXCR into one record per CDR3 protein. The sample contains 700,000 or so distinct CDR3 sequences, around 30% of which appear only once. The sequence was obtained from a female donor with Graves disease. The chain has TRBV12-3 or TRBV12-4 and TRBJ1-5; D is undetermined. Specimen: peripheral blood mononuclear cells (PBMCs), collected when the disease was refractory, from a patient treated with antithyroid drugs. The CDR3 region is CASSLSPRSNQPQHF. In DNA, the CDR3 is TGTGCCAGCAGTTTGTCGCCGAGGAGCAATCAGCCCCAGCATTTT.